A single sample gave rise to the 24 T cell receptor beta chains below, sequenced in a study of identical twins. In TCRdb, the 5' RACE reads were re-called with MiXCR into one record per CDR3 protein. The sample includes 700,000 to 950,000 distinct CDR3 sequences, more than 9% seen only once; the top ten take around 1.5%. This sample was also put to use in a study of yellow fever vaccine responses in identical twins.

Sequenced sample: PBMCs. The receptors stem from a woman aged 18-29 years in good health.

The chain employs TRBV6-2 or TRBV6-3 and TRBJ2-3; 9 positions agree with TRBD2. The germline V gene has CDR1 MNHEY and CDR2 SVGEGT. V lost 0 bases to trimming and J lost 1 base; unmatched junction nucleotides: 11. The CDR3 has 19 amino acids. CDR3: CASSYSVYVGGRGTDTQYF. CDR3 bases: TGTGCCAGCAGTTACTCGGTGTACGTGGGCGGGAGGGGCACAGATACGCAGTATTTT.

Points on this clonotype: Because it lacks the conserved phenylalanine or tryptophan at the end, this CDR3 is likely a read error. V and J are TRBV4-1 and TRBJ2-4; possible D gene TRBD2, 6 bases. The CDR3 runs to 19 residues. Germline CDR1 and CDR2: MGHRA and YSYEKL. Trimming left V 0 bases short and J 0 bases short, with 18 bases between. CDR3 sequence (DNA): TGCGCCAGCAGCCAAGAGCCAGGAGGGATTAAATTAGCCAAAAACATTCAGTACCTC. Translation: CASSQEPGGIKLAKNIQYL.

This chain joins TRBV15 and TRBJ2-1; D might be TRBD1 or TRBD2, each matching 5 bases. Per germline, CDR1 LNHNV and CDR2 YYDKDF (reference sequence). The length of the CDR3 is 17 residues. Between the trimmed V and J ends, which lost 1 base and 5 bases, there was a span of 18 bases. CDR3 DNA: TGTGCCACCAGCAGAGGTAGGGACGGAAAACTTCACAATGAGCAGTTCTTC. Its translation is CATSRGRDGKLHNEQFF.

This chain links TRBV7-2 with TRBJ2-5, with a possible D match to TRBD2 (5 bases). CDR1 and CDR2 from the germline V gene are SGHTA and FQGNSA. The CDR3 is 15 amino acids. V was pared by 3 bases and J by 5 bases, with 16 bases between. The CDR3 sequence is CASSFFGEIRETQYF. CDR3 nucleotide sequence: TGTGCCAGCAGCTTCTTCGGGGAGATCCGGGAGACCCAGTACTTC. The whole variable domain, remainder taken from reference TRBV7-2 and TRBJ2-5, is GAGVSQSPSNKVTEKGKDVELRCDPISGHTALYWYRQSLGQGLEFLIYFQGNSAPDKSGLPSDRFSAERTGGSVSTLTIQRTQQEDSAVYLCASSFFGEIRETQYFGPGTRLLVL.

This clonotype was counted only a few times. V is TRBV7-3 and J is TRBJ2-1; 14 positions agree with TRBD2. J gave up 7 bases and V 1 base, and 6 bases lay outside the gene matches. The germline V gene has CDR1 SGHTA and CDR2 FQGTGA. This CDR3 has 17 residues. CDR3 loop: CASSLKGTSGSQNEQFF. DNA of the CDR3: TGTGCCAGCAGCTTAAAGGGGACTAGCGGGAGTCAGAATGAGCAGTTCTTC.

A few counts support this clonotype. CDR3 amino acids: CASSGGLEFLHEQFF. The CDR3 DNA reads TGTGCCAGCAGTGGGGGACTAGAATTTCTTCATGAGCAGTTCTTC. This rearrangement joins TRBV25-1 to TRBJ2-1, with TRBD2 identical over 8 bases. Losses at the gene ends were 4 bases for V and 8 bases for J; bases not matched to a gene: 10. The CDR3 spans 15 residues. Germline V gene data show CDR1 as MGHDK and CDR2 as SYGVNS.

This clonotype occurred a few times. This chain joins TRBV20-1 and TRBJ2-1, with TRBD2 matching 10 bases. The CDR3 covers 15 residues. The germline V gene has CDR1 DFQATT and CDR2 SNEGSKA (reference sequence). Unmatched junction bases numbered 6, after V lost 3 bases and J lost 4 bases. DNA for the CDR3: TGCAGTGCTAGGGTACTAGCGGGGATTTACAATGAGCAGTTCTTC. Its translation: CSARVLAGIYNEQFF.

The chain combines TRBV7-2 with TRBJ2-7, with 7 bases lining up with TRBD2. The germline V gene encodes CDR1 SGHTA and CDR2 FQGNSA. The junction had 8 bases not matched to a gene; V was cut back by 0 bases and J by 0 bases. The CDR3 contains 17 residues. The CDR3 protein is CASSLAAGRGGSYEQYF. The CDR3 DNA reads as TGTGCCAGCAGCTTAGCTGCAGGGAGGGGAGGCTCCTACGAGCAGTACTTC.

The rearrangement uses TRBV19 and TRBJ2-7, with 9 bases aligning to TRBD2. This CDR3 is 21 amino acids long. Germline V gene lookup returns CDR1 LNHDA and CDR2 SQIVND (reference sequence). With 4 bases clipped from V and 0 bases from J, the junction kept 22 bases outside the gene matches. The CDR3 DNA is TGTGCCAGTAGTAAGTCTCCTCTGGCGGGAGGGCCAAACTCAGTCTCCTACGAGCAGTACTTC. Its translation is CASSKSPLAGGPNSVSYEQYF.

In this sample, this clonotype turned up a few times. The V and J genes are TRBV6-5 and TRBJ1-1, with TRBD1 identical over 12 bases. Germline-derived CDR1 and CDR2 are MNHEY and SVGAGI. The CDR3 has 15 residues. The trim removed 2 bases at V and 6 bases at J, leaving 4 bases unmatched. CDR3 nucleotide sequence: TGTGCCAGCAGTTACGGGGGACAGGGGGCTCCTGAAGCTTTCTTT. It encodes CASSYGGQGAPEAFF.

A few counts support this clonotype. V usage is TRBV20-1 and J usage is TRBJ2-7; D may match TRBD1 or TRBD2 (5 bases each). Trimming pared 1 base from V and 0 bases from J, leaving 16 bases between. This CDR3 has 16 residues. The germline V gene encodes CDR1 DFQATT and CDR2 SNEGSKA (reference sequence). The CDR3 region is CSARGPGTPSSYEQYF. The CDR3 DNA sequence: TGCAGTGCTAGAGGACCCGGGACCCCAAGCTCCTACGAGCAGTACTTC.

The chain couples TRBV6-1 to TRBJ2-2; TRBD1 might be the D (6 bases). There are 16 residues in the CDR3. V lost 8 bases to trimming and J lost 0 bases, with 16 bases between them. The germline gives CDR1 MNHNS, CDR2 SASEGT. CDR3 protein: CASGQQGSANTGELFF. As DNA, the CDR3 is TGTGCCAGCGGACAACAGGGTTCGGCGAACACCGGGGAGCTGTTTTTT.

This clonotype occurred many times. The chain links TRBV20-1 to TRBJ2-1; D assignment may be TRBD1 or TRBD2 (5 bases each). V was shortened by 2 bases and J by 6 bases, with 20 bases between the two germline ends. Per germline, CDR1 DFQATT and CDR2 SNEGSKA (reference sequence). The CDR3 totals 16 residues. CDR3 residues: CSARHPQGPDSNEQFF. Written as DNA, the CDR3 is TGCAGTGCTAGACACCCCCAGGGCCCGGACTCCAATGAGCAGTTCTTC.

The V and J genes are TRBV25-1 and TRBJ1-2; D is undetermined. The CDR3 sequence is 13 residues long. Between the trimmed V and J ends, which lost 3 bases and 5 bases, there was a span of 10 bases. The germline CDR1 and CDR2 sequences are MGHDK and SYGVNS. CDR3 sequence: CASSENNAYGYTF. CDR3 sequence (DNA): TGTGCCAGCAGTGAGAACAACGCTTATGGCTACACCTTC.

The chain couples TRBV20-1 to TRBJ2-7; the D gene is possibly TRBD2 (6 bases). Germline V gene lookup returns CDR1 DFQATT and CDR2 SNEGSKA (reference sequence). The CDR3 totals 13 residues. V was trimmed by 1 base and J by 9 bases, leaving 16 bases between them. Written as DNA, the CDR3 is TGCAGTGCTAGAGCGGGAGAGATTTTAGGGCAGTACTTC. It yields the protein CSARAGEILGQYF.

The gene calls are TRBV10-2 and TRBJ2-5; 11 bases fit TRBD2. Trimming removed 2 bases from V and 1 base from J; junction bases left unmatched: 3. This CDR3 has 16 residues. Germline assignment: CDR1 WSHSY and CDR2 SAAADI. The CDR3 loop reads CASSEGSGGGQETQYF. CDR3 nucleotide sequence: TGCGCCAGCAGTGAGGGTAGCGGGGGGGGCCAAGAGACCCAGTACTTC.

This clonotype was recorded many times. The chain carries TRBV12-3 or TRBV12-4 and TRBJ1-1; no definite D call. This CDR3 spans 18 amino acids. The V gene lost 1 base and the J gene lost 0 bases, with 18 bases spanning the gap. Here the CDR3 reads CASSLDGPIKNLNTEAFF. The CDR3, as DNA: TGTGCCAGCAGTTTAGACGGACCTATTAAGAACTTGAACACTGAAGCTTTCTTT.

The chain links TRBV5-5 to TRBJ2-7; 11 bases are a match to TRBD2. Trimming cost V 2 bases and J 1 base; bases outside gene matches: 11. Germline V gives CDR1 SGHKS, CDR2 YYEKEE (reference sequence). This CDR3 has 18 amino acids. CDR3: CASSFLTSGVASSYEQYF. CDR3 coding DNA: TGTGCCAGCAGCTTCTTGACTAGCGGGGTGGCTAGTTCCTACGAGCAGTACTTC.

The table lists this clonotype with a few counts. The chain carries TRBV7-9 and TRBJ1-1, with 9 bases matching TRBD1. The CDR3 totals 15 residues. With V trimmed by 2 bases and J by 4 bases, 5 bases remained unmatched. The V gene's germline CDR1 is SEHNR and CDR2 FQNEAQ (reference sequence). The CDR3 spells CASSLRGTGSTEAFF. In DNA form, the CDR3 reads TGTGCCAGCAGCTTACGGGGGACAGGGAGCACTGAAGCTTTCTTT.

The chain links TRBV28 to TRBJ1-6, with D perhaps matching TRBD1 (5 bases). Per germline, CDR1 MDHEN and CDR2 SYDVKM. There are 15 residues in the CDR3. The V and J ends lost 3 bases and 6 bases respectively, with 12 bases between them. DNA for the CDR3: TGTGCCAGCAGTTTTAGGGGTTCGGCTAATTCACCCCTCCACTTT. It is translated as CASSFRGSANSPLHF.

This clonotype was counted only a few times. The V gene is TRBV20-1, the J gene TRBJ2-1, with TRBD2 as a possible D gene (5 bases). CDR1 DFQATT and CDR2 SNEGSKA come from the germline V gene (reference sequence). The CDR3 is made up of 14 amino acids. V was cut by 0 bases and J by 8 bases, with 14 bases left in between. CDR3 sequence: CSARDGGLSDEQFF. Here the CDR3 DNA reads TGCAGTGCTAGAGATGGAGGCCTCTCAGATGAGCAGTTCTTC.

V is TRBV10-3 and J is TRBJ2-1; the match to TRBD2 covers 8 bases. The J segment lost 5 bases and the V segment lost 0 bases, leaving 6 bases of the junction unmatched. Germline values: CDR1 ENHRY, CDR2 SYGVKD. The CDR3 totals 16 residues. CDR3 sequence: CAISESTGGPNNEQFF. The CDR3 nucleotides read TGTGCCATCAGTGAGTCAACGGGAGGGCCTAACAATGAGCAGTTCTTC.

In its sample, this clonotype was seen a few times. The DNA of the CDR3 is TGCGCCAGCAAATCAGGGGTTCCTGGAAACACCATATATTTT. This sequence encodes CASKSGVPGNTIYF. This chain uses TRBV10-2 with TRBJ1-3; TRBD1 is a possible D gene (6 bases). Trimming removed 7 bases from V and 2 bases from J, with 12 bases in between. The CDR3 sequence is 14 residues long. Germline loops: CDR1 WSHSY, CDR2 SAAADI.

This clonotype has at least ten counts. The chain employs TRBV10-3 and TRBJ1-1; tentatively, D is TRBD1 (6 bases). Trimming shortened V by 3 bases and J by 4 bases, and 9 bases separated the two germline ends. The V gene's germline CDR1 is ENHRY and CDR2 SYGVKD. The CDR3 has 13 residues. This chain's CDR3 is CAISDEGGTEAFF. The CDR3 DNA follows: TGTGCCATCAGTGATGAAGGGGGCACTGAAGCTTTCTTT.